This TCR beta chain came from a study of cytomegalovirus exposure and HLA in healthy donors. Only a few counts were recorded for this clone. TCRdb's copy holds only in-frame clones and misses some; the assay was immunoSEQ multiplex PCR. The sample records 150,000 to 200,000 clones, around 82% being singletons. The CDR3 contains 13 residues. V was shortened by 3 bases and J by 3 bases, with 8 bases between the two germline ends. CDR1 is MGHDK, CDR2 SYGVNS, per germline. The rearrangement links TRBV25-1 to TRBJ1-1; no definite D call. The source material was PBMCs. This clonotype was sampled from a man aged 30 to 45 in good health and CMV-seropositive. The CDR3 is CASSDPKYTEAFF. CDR3 sequence (DNA): TGTGCCAGCAGTGATCCTAAATACACTGAAGCTTTCTTT.